A selection of T cell receptor beta chains follows, all from one sample in a study of shared clonotypes between healthy human individuals. The data were produced by immunoSEQ multiplex PCR, yet TCRdb's version contains in-frame clones alone and is incomplete. The sample yields over a million clones, around 97% seen once. Sequencing input: naive CD4+ T cells sorted from blood. The receptors were sampled from a man aged 25-45 years in good health. CDR3s include the opening cysteine and the closing phenylalanine or tryptophan. A D gene is named only where the DNA matches it firmly. Size is omitted from some rows. Given values are once, few, many or a class for expanded clones.

d_call	j_call	clone_size	v_call	cdr3_nt	cdr3_aa
NA	TRBJ1-5	NA	TRBV29-1	TGCAGCGTTGAAGATCGAATGGGTCAGCCCCAGCATTTT	CSVEDRMGQPQHF
NA	TRBJ2-3	NA	TRBV5-1	TGCGCCAGCAGCTTACCGGGGACAGATACGCAGTATTTT	CASSLPGTDTQYF
NA	TRBJ2-7	NA	TRBV25-1	TGTGCCAGCAGTGGTATACCTAGCTACGAGCAGTACTTC	CASSGIPSYEQYF
TRBD2	TRBJ2-1	NA	TRBV18	TGTGCCAGCTCATCCAGACTAGCGGGACGGGGTGAGCAGTTCTTC	CASSSRLAGRGEQFF
TRBD1	TRBJ1-2	NA	TRBV6-1	TGTGCCAGTTTAGGCCGGGGACAGGCCTTCTATGGCTACACCTTC	CASLGRGQAFYGYTF
NA	TRBJ1-4	NA	TRBV15	TGTGCCACCAGCAGAGTGGGTCCGGGACTGTTTTTT	CATSRVGPGLFF
NA	TRBJ1-4	NA	TRBV7-2	TGTGCCAGCAGCTTAGATAGCAGGATAAATGAAAAACTGTTTTTT	CASSLDSRINEKLFF
TRBD1	TRBJ1-2	NA	TRBV10-3	TGTGCCATCAGTTTTCCAGGACAGGGGGCTCATGGCTACACCTTC	CAISFPGQGAHGYTF
NA	TRBJ1-3	NA	TRBV5-1	TGCGCCAGCAGCCTCGGGTCTAATACTGGAAACACCATATATTTT	CASSLGSNTGNTIYF
TRBD1	TRBJ1-2	NA	TRBV5-5	TGTGCCAGCAGCTCCCGGACAGGGGCACCTACTGGCTACACCTTC	CASSSRTGAPTGYTF
NA	TRBJ2-1	NA	TRBV10-3	TGTGCCATCAGTGAGTCACAGGGGAGGTATGAGCAGTTCTTC	CAISESQGRYEQFF
NA	TRBJ1-2	NA	TRBV5-1	TGCGCCAGCAGCATCGGACCGCTCTATGGCTACACCTTC	CASSIGPLYGYTF
NA	TRBJ1-1	few	TRBV5-4	TGTGCCAGCAGCTTGATTGGAGTTCGCACTGAAGCTTTCTTT	CASSLIGVRTEAFF
NA	TRBJ1-4	once	TRBV7-2	TGTGCAAGCAGCGCCCGGCTGGGCAGGGCGAGATCAACTAATGAAAAACTGTTTTTT	CASSARLGRARSTNEKLFF
TRBD1	TRBJ2-7	once	TRBV6-5	TGTGCCAGCAGCCCCGGGACAGGTATCTACGAGCAGTACTTC	CASSPGTGIYEQYF
TRBD2	TRBJ2-5	NA	TRBV7-9	TGTGCCAGCAGCTTAGGGCTAGCGGGAGGAGAGACCCAGTACTTC	CASSLGLAGGETQYF
TRBD1	TRBJ2-3	NA	TRBV7-2	TGTGCCAGCAGGATCACAGGGGTAGATACGCAGTATTTT	CASRITGVDTQYF
NA	TRBJ2-3	NA	TRBV4-2	TGTGCCAGCAGCCAAGATCGGGCCTGGGGCACAGATACGCAGTATTTT	CASSQDRAWGTDTQYF
NA	TRBJ1-2	NA	TRBV7-9	TGTGCCAGCAGCATTGGACAAAACGACTATGGCTACACCTTC	CASSIGQNDYGYTF
NA	TRBJ1-5	NA	TRBV5-6	TGTGCCAGCAGCTTGGGATTCTATAGCAATCAGCCCCAGCATTTT	CASSLGFYSNQPQHF
NA	TRBJ2-1	NA	TRBV28	TGTGCCAGCGGGGTGTCCTACAATGAGCAGTTCTTC	CASGVSYNEQFF
NA	TRBJ2-7	NA	TRBV10-2	TGCGCCAGCAGTGTGACAGCCTCCTACGAGCAGTACTTC	CASSVTASYEQYF
NA	TRBJ2-7	few	TRBV10-3	TGTGCCATCAGTGAGTCGGGAAGCTACGAGCAGTACTTC	CAISESGSYEQYF
NA	TRBJ2-1	NA	TRBV6-1	TGTGCCAGCAGTGTCTCCTCCAATGAGCAGTTCTTC	CASSVSSNEQFF
NA	TRBJ1-1	NA	TRBV5-1	TGCGCCAGCAGCTTGACCATGAACACTGAAGCTTTCTTT	CASSLTMNTEAFF
TRBD2	TRBJ2-1	NA	TRBV7-9	TGTGCCAGCAGCTCCGGACTAGCGCGACCCGTCAGGCAGTTCTTC	CASSSGLARPVRQFF
NA	TRBJ1-1	NA	TRBV10-1	TGCGCCAGCAGCGGAAACAGGAACACTGAAGCTTTCTTT	CASSGNRNTEAFF